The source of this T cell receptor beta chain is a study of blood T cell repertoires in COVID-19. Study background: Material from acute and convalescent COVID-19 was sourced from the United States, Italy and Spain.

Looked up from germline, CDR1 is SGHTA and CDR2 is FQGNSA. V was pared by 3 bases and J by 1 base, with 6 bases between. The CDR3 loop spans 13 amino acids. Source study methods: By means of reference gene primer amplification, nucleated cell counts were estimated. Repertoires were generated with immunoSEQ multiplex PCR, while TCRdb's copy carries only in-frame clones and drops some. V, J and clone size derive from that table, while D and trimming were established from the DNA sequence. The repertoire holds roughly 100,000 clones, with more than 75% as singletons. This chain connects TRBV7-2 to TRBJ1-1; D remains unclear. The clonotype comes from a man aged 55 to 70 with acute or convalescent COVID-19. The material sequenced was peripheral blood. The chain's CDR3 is CASSFRWNTEAFF. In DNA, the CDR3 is TGTGCCAGCAGCTTCCGGTGGAACACTGAAGCTTTCTTT.